The present entry profiles one TCR beta chain with its context. Its antigen is currently unknown. The entry originates in a study of T cell responses to AZD1222 COVID-19 vaccine. Study observations and caveats: It should be noted that donors were predominantly white British and more often female, and clonal diversity was possibly underestimated.

With V trimmed by 5 bases and J by 5 bases, 7 bases remained unmatched. Germline V gene sequence: CDR1 SNHLY, CDR2 FYNNEI. This CDR3 has 15 residues. Repertoires were generated with immunoSEQ multiplex PCR, while TCRdb's copy carries only in-frame clones and drops some. The profile covers just under 95,000 clones, with about 88% appearing a single time and 10% to 15% taken by the ten largest. The V and J genes are TRBV2 and TRBJ1-5, with TRBD1 matching 9 bases. The sequence was obtained from an adult in good health. The sample in question was peripheral blood, obtained on day 0 of AZD1222 vaccination. The CDR3 loop reads CASSTLQGADQPQHF. The DNA of the CDR3 is TGTGCCAGCAGTACCCTACAGGGGGCAGATCAGCCCCAGCATTTT.